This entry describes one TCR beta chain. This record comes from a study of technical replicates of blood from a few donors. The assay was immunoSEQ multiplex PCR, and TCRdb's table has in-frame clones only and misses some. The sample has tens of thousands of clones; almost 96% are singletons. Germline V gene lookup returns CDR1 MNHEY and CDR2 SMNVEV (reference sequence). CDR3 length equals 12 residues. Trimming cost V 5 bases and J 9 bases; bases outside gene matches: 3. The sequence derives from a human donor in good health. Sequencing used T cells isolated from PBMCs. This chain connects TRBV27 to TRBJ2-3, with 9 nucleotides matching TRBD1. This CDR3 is CASSPTGGTQYF. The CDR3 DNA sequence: TGTGCCAGCAGTCCGACAGGGGGGACGCAGTATTTT.